This TCR beta chain came from a study of cytotoxic CD8 clonotypes in ibrutinib-treated CLL. At the level of the study: Approximately 25 partial and 2 complete responses; at median approximately 70 months, about 14 remitted, some twelve progressed. General study findings and limits: Clonality rose at ibrutinib response, held steady in sustained remission, and fell toward baseline at progression. Measured clonality at baseline was greater than in age-matched healthy donors and tracked with circulating CD8+ T-cell counts.

Profiling relied on immunoSEQ multiplex PCR, and the TCRdb table lists in-frame clones only, not all of them. In the table there are approximately 70,000 clones, 75% to 85% of which are singletons. Of note for this clone: The antigen is not known.

The sequence was obtained from a human donor with chronic lymphocytic leukemia. Source: PBMCs, taken at disease progression, from a patient treated with ibrutinib.

CDR3 in DNA: TGTGCCAGCAGCCGAGCGACAGGGGGAAACTATGGCTACACCTTC. Translation: CASSRATGGNYGYTF. V gene TRBV5-6 combines with J gene TRBJ1-2, with 9 bases identical to TRBD1. The CDR3 is 15 amino acids. The germline V gene has CDR1 SGHDT and CDR2 YYEEEE. V dropped 4 bases and J dropped 2; count of bases not matched to a gene: 6.